Sequencing of this TCR beta chain was carried out in a study of OX40 agonist ivuxolimab in advanced cancers. The study in broad terms: Ivuxolimab, which targeted the costimulatory receptor OX40 (CD134), was an agonistic, fully human IgG2 monoclonal antibody. The paper covers the monotherapy dose-escalation part of the phase I ivuxolimab trial, which included N of about 56 patients. Of the roughly 54 patients in dose escalation, 19 had hepatocellular carcinoma, about 15 had melanoma, 9 had renal cell carcinoma and 9 had head and neck cancer. Intravenous ivuxolimab was administered to patients every 2 weeks at six dose levels: 0.01, 0.1, 0.3, 1.5, 3 and 10 mg/kg. A male proportion of around 80% and a mean age of 60 years, ranging from about 23 to 79, were recorded for the dose-escalation cohort. Patients were allowed to have had prior anti-PD-1, anti-PD-L1 or anti-CTLA-4 therapy, and around 40% of the dose-escalation patients had previously received checkpoint inhibitors. Partial responses occurred in three dose-escalation patients, of whom one had hepatocellular carcinoma and two had cutaneous melanoma. The purpose of peripheral TCRbeta sequencing was to test whether ivuxolimab changed TCR sequence diversity and led to clonal T-cell expansion.

Per the germline V gene, SGHRS is the CDR1 and YFSETQ is the CDR2. The germline ends are 12 bases apart after V is trimmed by 4 bases and J by 5 bases. From cysteine to phenylalanine, the CDR3 is 14 amino acids long. The kept DNA is CDR3 alone, 42 bases in frame from the first base. As to this clone: Its antigen remains undetermined. Qualities for individual bases were not recorded, and no much larger clone is one base off.

To sequence the TCRbeta CDR3 region, genomic DNA was isolated from the sorted cells. The immunoSEQ Assay was used for sequencing of TCRbeta CDR3 regions. Here the immuneACCESS table is served through TCRdb, limited to in-frame sequences with V and J called. Missing clones are a known gap in these copies; in checked studies unresolved V genes cover under half, and the rest lacks a known reason. In this sample the table shows roughly 76,000 clones, more than 85% of which occur a single time. The ten largest clones add up to roughly 7.3% of the sample. The trial excluded patients who had a history of autoimmune disease or were on systemic immunosuppression. Peripheral blood for TCR sequencing was drawn from every dose cohort at baseline, at cycle 4 day 1 and at cycle 7 day 1. The samples were drawn from a first-in-human, open-label, multicenter phase I dose-escalation trial of ivuxolimab. Adults with locally advanced or metastatic melanoma, renal cell, hepatocellular, or head and neck squamous cell carcinoma were enrolled in the trial. CD4+ and CD8+ T cells were sorted separately from peripheral blood before TCR sequencing.

The paper as a whole reports these results and caveats: In partial responders in the 0.1-3.0 mg/kg groups, normalized peripheral clonal expansion was found to be among the lowest, especially among CD8+ T cells. Low levels of normalized T-cell clonal expansion were also seen in some nonresponding patients. After ivuxolimab, more expanded clones were found on average in CD8+ T cells than in CD4+ T cells. Antigen specificity was not determined for the clonally expanded peripheral T cells. At doses of 0.1 to 3.0 mg/kg, clonal expansion of both CD4+ and CD8+ T cells in blood was seen between baseline and week 6.

The chain is made from TRBV5-1 and TRBJ1-4; confidence is insufficient to name the D gene. This sequence originates from an adult with an advanced solid tumor such as melanoma, head and neck, liver or kidney cancer. The specimen comprised CD4+ or CD8+ T cells sorted from blood, sampled in a trial of the OX40 agonist ivuxolimab. The encoded CDR3 is CASSLQLYNEKLFF. The sequence in DNA is TGCGCCAGCAGCCTCCAGCTCTACAATGAAAAACTGTTTTTT.